This T cell receptor beta chain was captured by sequencing in a study of beta chain features in type 1 diabetes. As regards this clone: Other DNA sequences from this sample encode an identical CDR3 as well.

The ends were cut back, 0 bases at V and 4 bases at J, with 7 bases in the middle. Germline values: CDR1 LNHNV, CDR2 YYDKDF (reference sequence). The CDR3 runs 14 residues. The sequenced template was cDNA made from the entire isolated RNA. Clones were read by immunoSEQ multiplex PCR, and TCRdb kept only the in-frame ones, dropping some. The data hold more than 300,000 clones, with about 14% observed a single time. This TCR was recovered from a woman between 18 and 30 years old in good health. This chain links TRBV15 with TRBJ1-5, with a tentative D call TRBD1 (5 bases). Sequenced: naive CD4+ T cells from blood. DNA for the CDR3: TGTGCCACCAGCAGAGACGGGGGGAATCAGCCCCAGCATTTT. This gives the protein CATSRDGGNQPQHF.